This TCR delta chain was recovered during a study of gamma-delta chains in newborns, infants, children. Study-level information: Microbial exposure reportedly drives polyclonal innate γδ T cell expansion after birth.

TCRdb reanalysed the reads with CATT. The table records 10,000 or so delta-chain clones, approximately 22% of them present only once. The ends lost 0 bases at V and 3 bases at J; junction bases unmatched: 3. The germline gives CDR1 GEAIGNYY, CDR2 EKD. The CDR3 extends over 14 amino acids. The origin of this receptor is a child who was a newborn, infant or young child, either healthy, febrile or measles-vaccinated (not recorded which). This chain uses TRDV2 with TRDJ1; 7 bases line up with TRDD3. The sequencing sample was made of blood. The CDR3 DNA reads as TGTGCCTGTGACACCTGGGGGAGGCCCGATAAACTCATCTTT. This gives the protein CACDTWGRPDKLIF.